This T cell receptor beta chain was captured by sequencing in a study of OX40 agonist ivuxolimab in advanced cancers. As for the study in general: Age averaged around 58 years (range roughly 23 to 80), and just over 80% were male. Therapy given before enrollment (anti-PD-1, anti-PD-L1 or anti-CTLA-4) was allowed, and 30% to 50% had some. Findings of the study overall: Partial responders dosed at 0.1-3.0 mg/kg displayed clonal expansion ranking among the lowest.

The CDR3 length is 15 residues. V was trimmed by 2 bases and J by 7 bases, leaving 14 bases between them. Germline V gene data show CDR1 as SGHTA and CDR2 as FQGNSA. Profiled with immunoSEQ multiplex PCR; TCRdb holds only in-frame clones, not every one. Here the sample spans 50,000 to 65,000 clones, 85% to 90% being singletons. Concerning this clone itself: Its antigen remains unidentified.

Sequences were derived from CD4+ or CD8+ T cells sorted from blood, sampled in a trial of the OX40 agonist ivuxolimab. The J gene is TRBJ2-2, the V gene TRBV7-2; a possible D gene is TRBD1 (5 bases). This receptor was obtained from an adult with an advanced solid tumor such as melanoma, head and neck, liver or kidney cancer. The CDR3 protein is CASSLRQGGDGELFF. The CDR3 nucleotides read TGTGCCAGCAGCTTAAGGCAGGGTGGTGACGGGGAGCTGTTTTTT.